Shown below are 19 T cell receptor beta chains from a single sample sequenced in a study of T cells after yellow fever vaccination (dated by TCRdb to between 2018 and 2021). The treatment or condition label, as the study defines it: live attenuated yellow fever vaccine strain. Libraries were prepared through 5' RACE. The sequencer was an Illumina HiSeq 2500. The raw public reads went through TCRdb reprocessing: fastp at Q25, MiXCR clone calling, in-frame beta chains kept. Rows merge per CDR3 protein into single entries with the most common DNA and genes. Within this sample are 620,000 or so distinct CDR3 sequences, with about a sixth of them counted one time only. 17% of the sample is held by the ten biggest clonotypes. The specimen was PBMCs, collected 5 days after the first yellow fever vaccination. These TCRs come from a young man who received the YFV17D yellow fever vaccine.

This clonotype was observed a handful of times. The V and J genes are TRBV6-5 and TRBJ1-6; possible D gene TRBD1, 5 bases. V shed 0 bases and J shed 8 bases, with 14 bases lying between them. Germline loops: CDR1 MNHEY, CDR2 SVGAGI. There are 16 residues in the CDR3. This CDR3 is CASSYSGLVVDSPLHF. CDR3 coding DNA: TGTGCCAGCAGTTACTCGGGGCTGGTGGTGGATTCACCCCTCCACTTT.

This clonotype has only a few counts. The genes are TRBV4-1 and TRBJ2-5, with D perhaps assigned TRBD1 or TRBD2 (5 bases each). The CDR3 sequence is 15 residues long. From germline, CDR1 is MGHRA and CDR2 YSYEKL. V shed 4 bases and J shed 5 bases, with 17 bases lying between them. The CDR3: CASSRTGTIRETQYF. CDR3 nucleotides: TGCGCCAGCAGCCGGACGGGGACCATTAGGGAGACCCAGTACTTC.

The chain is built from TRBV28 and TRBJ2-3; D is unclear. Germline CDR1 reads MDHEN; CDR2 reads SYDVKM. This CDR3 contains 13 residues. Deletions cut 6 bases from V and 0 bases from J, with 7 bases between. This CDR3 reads CASRRLSTDTQYF. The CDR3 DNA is TGTGCCAGCAGAAGGCTTAGCACAGATACGCAGTATTTT.

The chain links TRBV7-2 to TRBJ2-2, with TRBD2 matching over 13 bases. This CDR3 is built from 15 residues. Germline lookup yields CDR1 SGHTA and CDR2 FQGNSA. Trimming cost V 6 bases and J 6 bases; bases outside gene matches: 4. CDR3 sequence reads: CASSSGLAGAGELFF. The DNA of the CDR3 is TGTGCCAGCAGTTCCGGACTAGCGGGGGCCGGGGAGCTGTTTTTT.

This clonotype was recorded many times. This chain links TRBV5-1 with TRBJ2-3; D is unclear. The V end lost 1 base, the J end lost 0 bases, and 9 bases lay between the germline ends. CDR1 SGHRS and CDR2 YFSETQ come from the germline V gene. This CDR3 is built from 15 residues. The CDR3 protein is CASSLNRDSTDTQYF. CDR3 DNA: TGCGCCAGCAGCTTGAACAGAGATAGCACAGATACGCAGTATTTT. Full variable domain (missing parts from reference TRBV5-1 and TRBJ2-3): KAGVTQTPRYLIKTRGQQVTLSCSPISGHRSVSWYQQTPGQGLQFLFEYFSETQRNKGNFPGRFSGRQFSNSRSEMNVSTLELGDSALYLCASSLNRDSTDTQYFGPGTRLTVL.

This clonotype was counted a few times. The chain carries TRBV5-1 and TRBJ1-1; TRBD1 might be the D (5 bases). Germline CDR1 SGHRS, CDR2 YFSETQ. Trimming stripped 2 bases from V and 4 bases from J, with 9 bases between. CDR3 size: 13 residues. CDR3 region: CASSFTGPTEAFF. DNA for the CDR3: TGCGCCAGCAGCTTCACAGGCCCCACTGAAGCTTTCTTT.

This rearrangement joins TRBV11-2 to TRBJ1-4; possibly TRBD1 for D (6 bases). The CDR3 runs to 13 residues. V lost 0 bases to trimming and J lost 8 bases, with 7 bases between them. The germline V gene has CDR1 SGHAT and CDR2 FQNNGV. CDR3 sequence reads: CASSLEDREKLFF. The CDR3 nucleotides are TGTGCCAGCAGCTTAGAGGACAGAGAAAAACTGTTTTTT.

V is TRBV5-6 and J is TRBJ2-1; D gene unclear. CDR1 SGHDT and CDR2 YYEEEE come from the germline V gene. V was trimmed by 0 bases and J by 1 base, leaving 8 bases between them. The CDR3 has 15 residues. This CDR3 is CASSLASHSYNEQFF. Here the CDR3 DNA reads TGTGCCAGCAGCTTGGCAAGTCATTCCTACAATGAGCAGTTCTTC.

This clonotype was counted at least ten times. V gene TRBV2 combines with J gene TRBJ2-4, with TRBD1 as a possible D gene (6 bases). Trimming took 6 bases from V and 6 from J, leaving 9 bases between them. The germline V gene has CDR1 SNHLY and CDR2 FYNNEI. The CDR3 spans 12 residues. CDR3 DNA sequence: TGTGCCAGCAGGGACAGTTTAAACATTCAGTACTTC. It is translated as CASRDSLNIQYF.

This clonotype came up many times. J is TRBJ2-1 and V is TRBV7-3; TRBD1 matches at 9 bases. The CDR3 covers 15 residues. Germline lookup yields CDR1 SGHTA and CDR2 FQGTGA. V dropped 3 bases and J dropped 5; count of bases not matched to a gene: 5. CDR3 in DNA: TGTGCCAGCAGCTTTTCCGGGACAGGGCACAATGAGCAGTTCTTC. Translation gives CASSFSGTGHNEQFF.

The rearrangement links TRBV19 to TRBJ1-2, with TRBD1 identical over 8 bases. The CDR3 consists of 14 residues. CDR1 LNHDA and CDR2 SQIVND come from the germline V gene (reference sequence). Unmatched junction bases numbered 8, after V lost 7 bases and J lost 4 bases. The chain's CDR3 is CASTLPDRAYGYTF. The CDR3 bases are TGTGCCAGTACCCTCCCGGACAGGGCCTATGGCTACACCTTC.

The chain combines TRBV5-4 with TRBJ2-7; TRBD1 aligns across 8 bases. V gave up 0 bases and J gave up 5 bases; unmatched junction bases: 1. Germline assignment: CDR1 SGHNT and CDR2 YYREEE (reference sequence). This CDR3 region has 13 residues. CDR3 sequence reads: CASSLGQGNEQYV. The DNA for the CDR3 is TGTGCCAGCAGCTTGGGACAGGGGAACGAGCAGTACGTC.

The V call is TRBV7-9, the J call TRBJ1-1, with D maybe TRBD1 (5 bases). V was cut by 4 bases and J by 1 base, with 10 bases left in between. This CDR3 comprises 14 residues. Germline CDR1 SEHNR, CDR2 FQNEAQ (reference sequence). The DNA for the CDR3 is TGTGCCAGCAGCTCAGGGTCGGGGAACACTGAAGCTTTCTTT. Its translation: CASSSGSGNTEAFF.

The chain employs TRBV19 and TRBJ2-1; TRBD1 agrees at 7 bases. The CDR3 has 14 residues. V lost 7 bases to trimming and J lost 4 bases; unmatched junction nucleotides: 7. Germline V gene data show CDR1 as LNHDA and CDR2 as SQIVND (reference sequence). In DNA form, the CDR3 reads TGTGCCAGTACCGACACGGGACAGTACAATGAGCAGTTCTTC. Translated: CASTDTGQYNEQFF.

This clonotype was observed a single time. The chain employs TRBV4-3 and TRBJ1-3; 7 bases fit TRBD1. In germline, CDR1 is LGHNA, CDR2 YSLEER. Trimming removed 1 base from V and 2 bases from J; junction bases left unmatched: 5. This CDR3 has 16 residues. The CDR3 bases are TGCGCCAGCAGCCAAGGGGTGACAGGGACTGGAAACACCATATATTTT. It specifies CASSQGVTGTGNTIYF.

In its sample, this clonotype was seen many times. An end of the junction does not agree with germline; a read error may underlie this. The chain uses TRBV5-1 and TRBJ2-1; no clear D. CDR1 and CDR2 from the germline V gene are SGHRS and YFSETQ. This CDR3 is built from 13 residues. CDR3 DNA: TGCGCCAGCAGTTTTGGGCCCGACAATGGGCAGTTCTTC. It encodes CASSFGPDNGQFF.

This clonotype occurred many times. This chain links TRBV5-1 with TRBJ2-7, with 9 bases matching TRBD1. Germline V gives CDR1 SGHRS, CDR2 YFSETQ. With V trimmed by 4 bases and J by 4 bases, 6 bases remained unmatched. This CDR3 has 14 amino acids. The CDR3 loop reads CASSPGQGVYEQYF. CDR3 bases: TGCGCCAGCAGCCCGGGACAGGGAGTTTACGAGCAGTACTTC.

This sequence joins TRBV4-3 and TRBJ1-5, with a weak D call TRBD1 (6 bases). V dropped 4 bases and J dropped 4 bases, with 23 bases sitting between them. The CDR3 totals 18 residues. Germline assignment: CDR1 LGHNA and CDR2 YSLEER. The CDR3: CASSPVFSPGAKNQPQHF. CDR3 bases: TGCGCCAGCAGCCCTGTTTTTAGCCCGGGGGCCAAAAATCAGCCCCAGCATTTT.

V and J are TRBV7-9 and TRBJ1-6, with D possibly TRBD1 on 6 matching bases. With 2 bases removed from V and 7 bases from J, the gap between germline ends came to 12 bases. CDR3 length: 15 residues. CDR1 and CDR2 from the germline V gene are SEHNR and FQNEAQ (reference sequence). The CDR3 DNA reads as TGTGCCAGCAGCTTAAGAGGTCAGGGGAATTCACCCCTCCACTTT. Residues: CASSLRGQGNSPLHF. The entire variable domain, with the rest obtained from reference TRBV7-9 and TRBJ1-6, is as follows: DTGVSQNPRHKITKRGQNVTFRCDPISEHNRLYWYRQTLGQGPEFLTYFQNEAQLEKSRLLSDRFSAERPKGSFSTLEIQRTEQGDSAMYLCASSLRGQGNSPLHFGNGTRLTVT.